The 10 T cell receptor beta chains below were found in one sample sequenced in a study of OX40 agonist ivuxolimab in advanced cancers. Clones were sequenced by immunoSEQ multiplex PCR, and TCRdb holds only the in-frame ones, with some missing. The sample consists of tens of thousands of clones, over 80% of them appearing once. The sequenced sample was CD4+ or CD8+ T cells sorted from blood, obtained in a trial of the OX40 agonist ivuxolimab. The receptors were sampled from an adult with an advanced solid tumor such as melanoma, head and neck, liver or kidney cancer.

The chain uses TRBV27 and TRBJ1-5, with a possible D match to TRBD1 (5 bases). The V gene lost 3 bases and the J gene lost 6 bases, with 12 bases spanning the gap. There are 14 residues in the CDR3. Germline CDR1 reads MNHEY; CDR2 reads SMNVEV (reference sequence). CDR3 region: CASSLGRQIQPQHF. CDR3 sequence (DNA): TGTGCCAGCAGTTTGGGGCGACAAATTCAGCCCCAGCATTTT.

CDR3 loop: CASSPRQAGGSYEQYF. Written as DNA, the CDR3 is TGTGCCAGCAGCCCCCGCCAAGCGGGGGGTTCCTACGAGCAGTACTTC. The chain links TRBV9 to TRBJ2-7, with 9 bases that match TRBD2. Germline V CDR1 and CDR2: SGDLS, YYNGEE. The CDR3 loop spans 16 amino acids. V was pared by 4 bases and J by 1 base, with 9 bases of the junction left unmatched. The whole variable domain, remainder taken from reference TRBV9 and TRBJ2-7, is DSGVTQTPKHLITATGQRVTLRCSPRSGDLSVYWYQQSLDQGLQFLIQYYNGEERAKGNILERFSAQQFPDLHSELNLSSLELGDSALYFCASSPRQAGGSYEQYFGPGTRLTVT.

This clone was seen a few times. V usage is TRBV30 and J usage is TRBJ2-5; TRBD1 agrees at 8 bases. This CDR3 has 12 amino acids. Trimming took 4 bases from V and 5 from J; bases not matched to a gene: 3. Germline CDR1 and CDR2: GTSNPN and SVGIG (reference sequence). The CDR3 DNA reads TGTGCCTGGACAGGGGGCGGTGAGACCCAGTACTTC. It codes for CAWTGGGETQYF.

This clone was counted between two and nine times. The chain joins TRBV29-1 to TRBJ2-5, with D perhaps TRBD1 or TRBD2 (5 bases each). CDR1 is SQVTM, CDR2 ANQGSEA, per germline. The CDR3 contains 14 residues. V lost 6 bases, J lost 4 bases, and 18 bases lay in between. The CDR3 nucleotides are TGCAGCGTGGGGGTCATAGGTAAAGGAGAGACCCAGTACTTC. This sequence encodes CSVGVIGKGETQYF. Supplemented by reference TRBV29-1 and TRBJ2-5, the full variable domain reads SAVISQKPSRDICQRGTSLTIQCQVDSQVTMMFWYRQQPGQSLTLIATANQGSEATYESGFVIDKFPISRPNLTFSTLTVSNMSPEDSSIYLCSVGVIGKGETQYFGPGTRLLVL.

The chain carries TRBV7-2 and TRBJ2-6, with D perhaps TRBD2 (6 bases). Trimming took off 3 bases at V and 0 bases at J, with 9 bases between the two ends. The CDR3 length is 16 residues. From germline, CDR1 is SGHTA and CDR2 FQGNSA. As DNA, the CDR3 is TGTGCCAGCAGCTTGGAGGGCAGCTCTGGGGCCAACGTCCTGACTTTC. This codes for CASSLEGSSGANVLTF.

The rearrangement joins TRBV4-3 to TRBJ2-3; 8 nucleotides match TRBD2. The V and J ends lost 0 bases and 2 bases, in that order; junction bases with no gene match: 10. The CDR3 has 18 amino acids. The germline gives CDR1 LGHNA, CDR2 YSLEER. CDR3: CASSQDLTSGLNTDTQYF. The CDR3 DNA is TGCGCCAGCAGCCAAGATCTCACTAGCGGACTAAACACAGATACGCAGTATTTT.

The CDR3 sequence is CASSFRPGVADTQYF. The CDR3 region has the DNA TGTGCCAGCAGCTTTCGGCCAGGGGTTGCAGATACGCAGTATTTT. The rearrangement uses TRBV11-2 and TRBJ2-3; the D gene is possibly TRBD1 (6 bases). CDR3 length: 15 residues. Germline V gives CDR1 SGHAT, CDR2 FQNNGV. The V gene lost 3 bases and the J gene lost 4 bases, with 14 bases spanning the gap. Variable domain in full (rest from reference TRBV11-2 and TRBJ2-3): EAGVAQSPRYKIIEKRQSVAFWCNPISGHATLYWYQQILGQGPKLLIQFQNNGVVDDSQLPKDRFSAERLKGVDSTLKIQPAKLEDSAVYLCASSFRPGVADTQYFGPGTRLTVL.

In this sample, this clone turned up a few times. V is TRBV7-2 and J is TRBJ1-5, with D tentatively TRBD1 (5 bases). This CDR3 comprises 12 residues. From germline, CDR1 is SGHTA and CDR2 FQGNSA. V dropped 4 bases and J dropped 8 bases, with 9 bases sitting between them. The CDR3 coding sequence is TGTGCCAGCAGCTCACTGGGGGAGCCCCAGCATTTT. The encoded protein is CASSSLGEPQHF.

The rearrangement uses TRBV19 and TRBJ2-5; a weak D match, TRBD1 (5 bases). The CDR3 has 15 amino acids. Trimming left V 5 bases short and J 5 bases short, with 18 bases between. Germline values: CDR1 LNHDA, CDR2 SQIVND (reference sequence). The CDR3 region is CASSPQGGARETQYF. CDR3 sequence (DNA): TGTGCCAGTAGTCCCCAGGGTGGGGCGAGGGAGACCCAGTACTTC.

The V gene is TRBV18, the J gene TRBJ2-4; D not resolved. V lost 6 bases, J lost 0 bases, and 15 bases lay in between. The CDR3 spans 16 residues. Germline V gene data show CDR1 as KGHSH and CDR2 as LQKENI. This CDR3 reads CASSNEALLAKNIQYF. As DNA, the CDR3 is TGTGCCAGCTCCAACGAAGCCCTACTAGCCAAAAACATTCAGTACTTC.